A single sample gave rise to the 19 T cell receptor beta chains below, sequenced in a study of shared clonotypes between healthy human individuals. Generated by immunoSEQ multiplex PCR, the TCRdb table keeps only in-frame clones and is missing some. The table lists a few million clones, over 85% of them singletons. The sequencing input was naive CD4+ T cells sorted from blood. Subset indicated: CD45RA+ positively selected. The receptors here all came from a man younger than 35 in good health.

V gene TRBV6-1 combines with J gene TRBJ1-4, with a weak D call TRBD1 (6 bases). The length of the CDR3 is 13 residues. The germline gives CDR1 MNHNS, CDR2 SASEGT. V lost 8 bases and J lost 7, with 14 bases in between. CDR3 sequence: CASLRGAGEKLFF. CDR3 nucleotide sequence: TGTGCCAGCCTCAGGGGTGCCGGTGAAAAACTGTTTTTT.

This chain uses TRBV18 with TRBJ2-5; D perhaps matches TRBD1 (5 bases). From germline, CDR1 is KGHSH and CDR2 LQKENI. This CDR3 has 14 amino acids. V lost 2 bases to trimming and J lost 1 base, with 8 bases between them. The CDR3 region is CASSPIRVQETQYF. CDR3 sequence (DNA): TGTGCCAGCTCACCAATCAGGGTCCAAGAGACCCAGTACTTC.

The gene calls are TRBV10-1 and TRBJ2-5, with a weak D call TRBD1 (5 bases). Germline V CDR1 and CDR2: WNHNN, SYGVQD (reference sequence). V was cut by 0 bases and J by 2 bases, with 13 bases left in between. The CDR3 loop spans 16 amino acids. The DNA for the CDR3 is TGCGCCAGCAGTGAGTCCGACAGAAAGTATCAAGAGACCCAGTACTTC. It translates to CASSESDRKYQETQYF.

The rearrangement links TRBV7-2 to TRBJ2-1, with D maybe TRBD2 (5 bases). The germline V gene encodes CDR1 SGHTA and CDR2 FQGNSA. V lost 5 bases and J lost 5, with 16 bases in between. CDR3 length: 15 residues. The DNA of the CDR3 is TGTGCCAGCAGCCCGGACTCCCGAACCCACAATGAGCAGTTCTTC. This translates into CASSPDSRTHNEQFF.

The gene calls are TRBV7-9 and TRBJ2-3, with 8 bases fitting TRBD2. Germline-derived CDR1 and CDR2 are SEHNR and FQNEAQ (reference sequence). The CDR3 has 15 amino acids. The trim removed 3 bases at V and 2 bases at J, leaving 4 bases unmatched. The CDR3 loop is CASSFTSGPTDTQYF. CDR3 sequence (DNA): TGTGCCAGCAGCTTCACTAGCGGCCCCACAGATACGCAGTATTTT.

The CDR3 sequence: CASSQFGLAGVCVDNEQFF. Here the CDR3 DNA reads TGCGCCAGCAGCCAATTCGGACTAGCGGGAGTCTGTGTGGACAATGAGCAGTTCTTC. This chain connects TRBV4-3 to TRBJ2-1, with 13 bases aligning to TRBD2. The CDR3 runs to 19 residues. Germline V gene sequence: CDR1 LGHNA, CDR2 YSLEER. J gave up 5 bases and V 2 bases, and 12 bases lay outside the gene matches.

As concerns this clone: Other DNA sequences in this specimen translate into the identical CDR3. The gene calls are TRBV5-1 and TRBJ1-6; TRBD1 matches 7 bases. Germline CDR1 is SGHRS and CDR2 is YFSETQ. CDR3 length: 14 residues. V trimming: 4 bases; J trimming: 7 bases; junction bases outside the gene matches: 5. CDR3 nucleotides: TGCGCCAGCAGCGGCGGGACAGTGAATTCACCCCTCCACTTT. It codes for CASSGGTVNSPLHF.

The gene calls are TRBV29-1 and TRBJ1-1, with D perhaps matching TRBD1 (5 bases). The CDR3 consists of 12 residues. CDR1 and CDR2 from the germline V gene are SQVTM and ANQGSEA. Trimming pared 8 bases from V and 4 bases from J, leaving 14 bases between. This CDR3 is CSPHVGPTEAFF. The DNA for the CDR3 is TGCAGCCCGCATGTGGGACCCACTGAAGCTTTCTTT. The variable domain in full, completed from reference TRBV29-1 and TRBJ1-1, reads SAVISQKPSRDICQRGTSLTIQCQVDSQVTMMFWYRQQPGQSLTLIATANQGSEATYESGFVIDKFPISRPNLTFSTLTVSNMSPEDSSIYLCSPHVGPTEAFFGQGTRLTVV.

The chain recombines TRBV30 with TRBJ1-1; unclear D gene. Trimming took off 0 bases at V and 7 bases at J, with 9 bases between the two ends. There are 12 residues in the CDR3. Germline loops: CDR1 GTSNPN, CDR2 SVGIG (reference sequence). CDR3 residues: CAWSVVELEAFF. The DNA of the CDR3 is TGTGCCTGGAGTGTAGTCGAACTTGAAGCTTTCTTT. Full variable domain (missing parts from reference TRBV30 and TRBJ1-1): SQTIHQWPATLVQPVGSPLSLECTVEGTSNPNLYWYRQAAGRGLQLLFYSVGIGQISSEVPQNLSASRPQDRQFILSSKKLLLSDSGFYLCAWSVVELEAFFGQGTRLTVV.

The V call is TRBV7-2, the J call TRBJ2-1; no definite D call. The CDR3 has 13 amino acids. V lost 1 base and J lost 7, with 8 bases in between. The germline CDR1 and CDR2 sequences are SGHTA and FQGNSA. The CDR3 DNA reads as TGTGCCAGCAGCTTAGAGGTGGGGAATGAGCAGTTCTTC. This gives the protein CASSLEVGNEQFF.

V and J are TRBV6-1 and TRBJ2-6; no clear D gene. The CDR3 is 12 amino acids. Deletions cut 6 bases from V and 2 bases from J, with 2 bases between. CDR1 and CDR2 from the germline V gene are MNHNS and SASEGT. DNA for the CDR3: TGTGCCAGCAGGGCTGGGGCCAACGTCCTGACTTTC. The encoded protein is CASRAGANVLTF.

V usage is TRBV27 and J usage is TRBJ1-1; 7 positions match TRBD1. The trim removed 2 bases at V and 7 bases at J, leaving 7 bases unmatched. This CDR3 spans 14 amino acids. Germline CDR1 and CDR2: MNHEY and SMNVEV (reference sequence). CDR3 amino acids: CASSLGGGDFEAFF. DNA for the CDR3: TGTGCCAGCAGTTTAGGAGGGGGCGATTTTGAAGCTTTCTTT.

V and J are TRBV5-4 and TRBJ2-3; 7 bases match TRBD2. Germline CDR1 reads SGHNT; CDR2 reads YYREEE (reference sequence). With 3 bases clipped from V and 0 bases from J, the junction kept 7 bases outside the gene matches. The CDR3 length is 16 residues. CDR3 DNA sequence: TGTGCCAGCAGCTCGGGAGGAGGGCCTAGCACAGATACGCAGTATTTT. It is translated as CASSSGGGPSTDTQYF.

This sequence joins TRBV2 and TRBJ2-1; perhaps D is TRBD1 or TRBD2 (5 bases each). The CDR3 runs to 13 residues. Trimming left V 8 bases short and J 11 bases short, with 19 bases between. CDR1 is SNHLY, CDR2 FYNNEI, per germline. The CDR3 loop reads CASGDQRGTQQFF. The CDR3, as DNA: TGTGCCAGCGGGGACCAGCGAGGAACCCAGCAGTTCTTC.

The genes are TRBV2 and TRBJ2-7; 9 bases are a match to TRBD1. V lost 6 bases to trimming and J lost 0 bases; unmatched junction nucleotides: 3. CDR3 length: 14 amino acids. CDR1 SNHLY and CDR2 FYNNEI come from the germline V gene. The CDR3 nucleotides read TGTGCCAGCAGGGGGACAGGGCTCTCCTACGAGCAGTACTTC. Its translation is CASRGTGLSYEQYF.

The genes are TRBV7-6 and TRBJ1-6; TRBD1 matches 8 bases. The germline CDR1 and CDR2 sequences are SGHVS and FNYEAQ. The CDR3 has 13 residues. J gave up 10 bases and V 3 bases, and 2 bases lay outside the gene matches. The CDR3 DNA sequence: TGTGCCAGCAGCTTCGACAGGGGCTCACCCCTCCACTTT. It yields the protein CASSFDRGSPLHF.

V and J are TRBV10-2 and TRBJ2-1, with D uncertain. Germline values: CDR1 WSHSY, CDR2 SAAADI. The CDR3 is made up of 14 amino acids. V shed 7 bases and J shed 7 bases, with 17 bases lying between them. For the CDR3, the DNA is TGCGCCAGCACTTACGGGTCCCCTGGAAATGAGCAGTTCTTC. This translates into CASTYGSPGNEQFF.

V is TRBV25-1 and J is TRBJ2-7; 7 bases are a match to TRBD1. Trimming at V came to 5 bases and at J to 1 base, leaving 5 bases not matched to a gene. CDR1 and CDR2 from the germline V gene are MGHDK and SYGVNS. The CDR3 totals 14 residues. DNA for the CDR3: TGTGCCAGCAGTCCATGGACAGGTTCCTACGAGCAGTACTTC. Translated: CASSPWTGSYEQYF.

The V gene is TRBV6-4, the J gene TRBJ2-7; either TRBD1 or TRBD2 may fit D (5 bases each). The V and J ends lost 0 bases and 7 bases respectively, with 19 bases between them. Germline V gene sequence: CDR1 MRHNA, CDR2 SNTAGT. The CDR3 covers 16 residues. This CDR3 reads CASSDSRGLAPDEQYF. The CDR3 DNA follows: TGTGCCAGCAGTGACTCGAGGGGATTAGCTCCTGATGAGCAGTACTTC.